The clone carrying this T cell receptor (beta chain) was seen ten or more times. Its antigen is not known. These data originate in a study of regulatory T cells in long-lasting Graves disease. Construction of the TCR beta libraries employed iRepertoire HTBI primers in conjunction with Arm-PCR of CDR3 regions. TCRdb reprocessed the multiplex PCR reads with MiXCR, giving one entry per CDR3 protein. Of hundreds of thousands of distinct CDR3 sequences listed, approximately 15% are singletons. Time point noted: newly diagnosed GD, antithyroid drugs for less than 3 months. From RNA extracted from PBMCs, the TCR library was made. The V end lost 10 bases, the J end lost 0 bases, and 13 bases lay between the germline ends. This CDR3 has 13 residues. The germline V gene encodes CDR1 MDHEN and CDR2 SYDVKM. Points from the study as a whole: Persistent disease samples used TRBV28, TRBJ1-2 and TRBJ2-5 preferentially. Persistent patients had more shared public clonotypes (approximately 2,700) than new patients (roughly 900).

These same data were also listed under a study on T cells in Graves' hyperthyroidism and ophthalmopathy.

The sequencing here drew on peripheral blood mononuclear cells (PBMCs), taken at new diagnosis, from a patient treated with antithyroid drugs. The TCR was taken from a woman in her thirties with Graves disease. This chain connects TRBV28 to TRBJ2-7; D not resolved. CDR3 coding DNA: TGTGCCATCCAGGCCTGGAACTCCTACGAGCAGTACTTC. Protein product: CAIQAWNSYEQYF.